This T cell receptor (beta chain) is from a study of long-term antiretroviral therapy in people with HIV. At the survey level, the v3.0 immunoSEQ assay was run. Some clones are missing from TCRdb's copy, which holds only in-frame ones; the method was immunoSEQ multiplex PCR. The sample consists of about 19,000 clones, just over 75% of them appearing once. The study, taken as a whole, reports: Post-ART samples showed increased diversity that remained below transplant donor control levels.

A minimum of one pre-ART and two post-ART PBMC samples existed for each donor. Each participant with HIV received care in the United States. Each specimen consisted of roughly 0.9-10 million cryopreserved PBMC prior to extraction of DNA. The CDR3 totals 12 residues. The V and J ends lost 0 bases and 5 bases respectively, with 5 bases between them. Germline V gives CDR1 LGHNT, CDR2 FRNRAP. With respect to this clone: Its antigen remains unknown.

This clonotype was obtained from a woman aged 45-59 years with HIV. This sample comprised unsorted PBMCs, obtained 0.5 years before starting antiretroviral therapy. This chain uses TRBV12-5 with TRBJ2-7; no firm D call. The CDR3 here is CASGLVENEQYF. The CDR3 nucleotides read TGTGCTAGTGGTTTGGTAGAGAACGAGCAGTACTTC.